The 6 T cell receptor beta chains below all came from one sample that was sequenced in a study of blood T cell repertoires in COVID-19. Sequencing used immunoSEQ multiplex PCR; TCRdb keeps in-frame clones, though not all of them. The table includes tens of thousands of clones, around 85% detected once. Sequenced input: peripheral blood. Receptors were obtained from a woman aged 80 or over with active or convalescent COVID-19.

The chain has TRBV12-5 and TRBJ2-1; TRBD1 is a possible D gene (6 bases). CDR1 is LGHNT and CDR2 is FRNRAP in the germline V gene. V was trimmed by 7 bases and J by 0 bases, leaving 13 bases between them. This CDR3 is 15 amino acids long. CDR3 sequence (DNA): TGTGCTAGTGCAAAGGGGGACCGCTCCTACAATGAGCAGTTCTTC. Protein product: CASAKGDRSYNEQFF.

The chain recombines TRBV4-2 with TRBJ1-2; no clear D. The CDR3 is 13 amino acids. Germline lookup yields CDR1 LGHNA and CDR2 YNFKEQ. Trimming removed 0 bases from V and 7 bases from J, with 9 bases in between. CDR3 sequence reads: CASSQENYGGYTF. As DNA, the CDR3 is TGTGCCAGCAGCCAAGAGAACTATGGTGGCTACACCTTC.

V gene TRBV15 combines with J gene TRBJ1-2; TRBD1 matches 7 bases. Germline V gene data show CDR1 as LNHNV and CDR2 as YYDKDF (reference sequence). CDR3 length equals 15 residues. Trimming cost V 1 base and J 7 bases; bases outside gene matches: 9. The CDR3 region is CATSRGETGRVGYTF. The CDR3 region has the DNA TGTGCCACCAGCAGAGGAGAGACAGGGCGAGTTGGCTACACCTTC.

This clone was recorded only once. The CDR3, as DNA: TGTGCCAGCAGTCCACCTGAGGAGCGGGGGAACACCGGGGAGCTGTTTTTT. Translated: CASSPPEERGNTGELFF. The chain has TRBV7-8 and TRBJ2-2; TRBD2 matches 7 bases. CDR3 size: 17 residues. The V gene end was trimmed by 6 bases and the J gene end by 1 base; junction bases not matched to a gene: 11. Germline values: CDR1 SGHVS, CDR2 FQNEAQ. The full variable domain, in which reference TRBV7-8 and TRBJ2-2 provide the parts outside the CDR3, is GAGVSQSPRYKVAKRGQDVALRCDPISGHVSLFWYQQALGQGPEFLTYFQNEAQLDKSGLPSDRFFAERPEGSVSTLKIQRTQQEDSAVYLCASSPPEERGNTGELFFGEGSRLTVL.

The V call is TRBV3-1 (or the pseudogene TRBV3-2), the J call TRBJ1-6; D is perhaps TRBD1 (5 bases). The V and J ends lost 6 bases and 7 bases respectively, with 13 bases between them. CDR3 length: 14 residues. Looked up from germline, CDR1 is LGHDT and CDR2 is YNNKEL (reference sequence). The CDR3 is CASRLPGLNSPLHF. CDR3 sequence (DNA): TGTGCCAGCAGACTCCCAGGGTTAAATTCACCCCTCCACTTT.

CDR3 in DNA: TGTGCCTGTCACAGACAGGAATCCTACGAGCAGTACTTC. It encodes CACHRQESYEQYF. The gene calls are TRBV30 and TRBJ2-7; D may be TRBD1 (6 bases). This CDR3 region has 13 residues. The V and J ends lost 6 bases and 1 base respectively, with 13 bases between them. Per the germline V gene, CDR1 is GTSNPN and CDR2 is SVGIG (reference sequence).